Below, 13 T cell receptor beta chains from the same sample are listed, as sequenced in a study of shared clonotypes between healthy human individuals. This table comes from immunoSEQ multiplex PCR, and its TCRdb copy is limited to in-frame clones, with some not included. Among hundreds of thousands of clones, 74% were seen once, and the ten largest hold approximately 1.8%. The sequencing sample was made of memory CD4+ T cells sorted from blood. The subset here: CD45RA-negative fraction. Every receptor here comes from a woman aged 25-40 years in good health.

The gene calls are TRBV6-6 and TRBJ2-1, with 8 bases lining up with TRBD1. V lost 6 bases to trimming and J lost 8 bases; unmatched junction nucleotides: 9. Per the germline V gene, CDR1 is MNHNY and CDR2 is SVGAGI (reference sequence). The CDR3 length is 14 residues. The CDR3 bases are TGTGCCAGCAGAGGACAGGGATCATGGGATGAGCAGTTCTTC. Translating it yields CASRGQGSWDEQFF.

This rearrangement joins TRBV11-2 to TRBJ2-7, with a possible D match to TRBD2 (6 bases). The germline V gene encodes CDR1 SGHAT and CDR2 FQNNGV. V was shortened by 3 bases and J by 3 bases, with 15 bases between the two germline ends. This CDR3 comprises 15 residues. The CDR3 nucleotides are TGTGCCAGCAGCTTTGGGGACTCCCAGATCTACGAGCAGTACTTC. Protein: CASSFGDSQIYEQYF.

V and J are TRBV6-1 and TRBJ1-1, with 11 bases aligning to TRBD1. The length of the CDR3 is 15 residues. The V segment lost 8 bases and the J segment 3 bases; nucleotides outside the gene matches: 8. The germline V gene encodes CDR1 MNHNS and CDR2 SASEGT. The CDR3 here is CASCGQGASDTEAFF. The CDR3 nucleotides read TGTGCCAGCTGTGGACAGGGGGCATCGGACACTGAAGCTTTCTTT.

The V gene is TRBV5-1, the J gene TRBJ2-2; D unclear. This CDR3 is built from 13 residues. Germline CDR1 SGHRS, CDR2 YFSETQ. V was pared by 6 bases and J by 7 bases, with 13 bases between. The CDR3 nucleotides read TGCGCCAGCAACAGCGAAGTGGGCGGGGAGCTGTTTTTT. Translating gives CASNSEVGGELFF.

The rearrangement joins TRBV27 to TRBJ1-5, with 8 bases matching TRBD1. The germline CDR1 and CDR2 sequences are MNHEY and SMNVEV (reference sequence). V trimming: 5 bases; J trimming: 1 base; junction bases outside the gene matches: 4. CDR3 length equals 15 residues. As DNA, the CDR3 is TGTGCCAGCAGTCCCGGACAGGGAAGCAATCAGCCCCAGCATTTT. Encoded protein: CASSPGQGSNQPQHF.

J is TRBJ2-7 and V is TRBV10-2; 16 positions agree with TRBD2. The V gene's germline CDR1 is WSHSY and CDR2 SAAADI. The CDR3 length is 17 residues. J lost 4 bases, V lost 4 bases, and 7 bases had no gene match. The CDR3 here is CASSGTGTSGRGYEQYF. Here the CDR3 DNA reads TGCGCCAGCAGTGGCACCGGGACTAGCGGGAGGGGATACGAGCAGTACTTC.

CDR3 nucleotides: TGTGCCATCAGTGAGTCTGCGGGAGCTCGAAATGAGCAGTTCTTC. The encoded protein is CAISESAGARNEQFF. This chain connects TRBV10-3 to TRBJ2-1; 7 bases agree with TRBD2. This CDR3 spans 15 amino acids. V dropped 0 bases and J dropped 7; count of bases not matched to a gene: 6. Germline V gene data show CDR1 as ENHRY and CDR2 as SYGVKD.

V gene TRBV10-1 combines with J gene TRBJ2-7, with D maybe TRBD1 (6 bases). Germline V gene sequence: CDR1 WNHNN, CDR2 SYGVQD (reference sequence). This CDR3 contains 14 residues. Between the trimmed V and J ends, which lost 5 bases and 6 bases, there was a span of 17 bases. The CDR3 spells CASSNNREGSEQYF. The CDR3, as DNA: TGCGCCAGCAGTAACAACAGGGAAGGGAGCGAGCAGTACTTC.

About this clone: Other nucleotide sequences from this sample produce the same CDR3. The rearrangement uses TRBV2 and TRBJ2-5, with D maybe TRBD2 (5 bases). Between the trimmed V and J ends, which lost 8 bases and 0 bases, there was a span of 7 bases. The germline V gene has CDR1 SNHLY and CDR2 FYNNEI. CDR3 length equals 12 residues. CDR3 loop: CASREDQETQYF. In DNA, the CDR3 is TGTGCCAGCCGGGAAGACCAAGAGACCCAGTACTTC.

The chain has TRBV4-1 and TRBJ2-6; D is unresolved. Trimming pared 3 bases from V and 4 bases from J, leaving 19 bases between. Germline V gene lookup returns CDR1 MGHRA and CDR2 YSYEKL. The CDR3 is 18 residues long. CDR3 amino acids: CASSHQPPVISGANVLTF. CDR3 bases: TGCGCCAGCAGCCACCAGCCCCCAGTAATATCCGGGGCCAACGTCCTGACTTTC.

This chain joins TRBV11-1 and TRBJ2-7, with 7 bases that match TRBD1. The CDR3 spans 14 residues. V dropped 5 bases and J dropped 5; count of bases not matched to a gene: 9. Germline V gene lookup returns CDR1 SGHAT and CDR2 FQDESV (reference sequence). The CDR3 DNA is TGTGCCAGCAGCCGCAGACAGGGCGGCCACGAGCAGTACTTC. This sequence encodes CASSRRQGGHEQYF.

This clone was counted a single time. The rearrangement links TRBV28 to TRBJ2-7; 12 bases line up with TRBD2. There are 15 residues in the CDR3. V lost 6 bases, J lost 4 bases, and 7 bases stayed unmatched. Germline CDR1 and CDR2: MDHEN and SYDVKM. The CDR3 protein is CASRPTSGRIYEQYF. The CDR3 coding sequence is TGTGCCAGCAGACCGACTAGCGGGAGAATATACGAGCAGTACTTC.

This sequence joins TRBV27 and TRBJ2-7; 10 bases are a match to TRBD1. Germline V gene data show CDR1 as MNHEY and CDR2 as SMNVEV (reference sequence). This CDR3 has 13 residues. V was pared by 8 bases and J by 1 base, with 2 bases of the junction left unmatched. The CDR3 region is CASRDRGSYEQYF. CDR3 DNA: TGTGCCAGCCGGGACAGGGGATCCTACGAGCAGTACTTC.